This T cell receptor beta chain was obtained from a study of human T cells and chemical hapten exposure. General study results and limits: A positive correlation with patch test score was found for PT1 expanded TCR counts.

This clonotype turned up a few times. What it recognizes is unknown. Time point in this sample: patch test 3, about 24 weeks after DPC sensitization. Treatment specified: therapeutic diphenylcyclopropenone sensitization with weekly scalp DPC. TCRdb called the RACE reads again in MiXCR, with one record for every CDR3 protein. This sample has just over 70,000 distinct CDR3 sequences, with 11% found just once. V shed 0 bases and J 6 bases; nucleotides not matched to a gene: 7. The germline CDR1 and CDR2 sequences are SGHAT and FQNNGV. This CDR3 is built from 16 residues. This chain links TRBV11-2 with TRBJ1-4; 7 nucleotides match TRBD1. Specimen: whole blood, collected in connection with sensitization to the hapten diphenylcyclopropenone (DPC). This TCR was recovered from a woman in her fifties or sixties with alopecia areata. Some clones in this sample may be carry-over from other donors' samples. The CDR3 DNA sequence: TGTGCCAGCAGCTTAGATCGGTACAGGGGTGATGAAAAACTGTTTTTT. This translates into CASSLDRYRGDEKLFF.